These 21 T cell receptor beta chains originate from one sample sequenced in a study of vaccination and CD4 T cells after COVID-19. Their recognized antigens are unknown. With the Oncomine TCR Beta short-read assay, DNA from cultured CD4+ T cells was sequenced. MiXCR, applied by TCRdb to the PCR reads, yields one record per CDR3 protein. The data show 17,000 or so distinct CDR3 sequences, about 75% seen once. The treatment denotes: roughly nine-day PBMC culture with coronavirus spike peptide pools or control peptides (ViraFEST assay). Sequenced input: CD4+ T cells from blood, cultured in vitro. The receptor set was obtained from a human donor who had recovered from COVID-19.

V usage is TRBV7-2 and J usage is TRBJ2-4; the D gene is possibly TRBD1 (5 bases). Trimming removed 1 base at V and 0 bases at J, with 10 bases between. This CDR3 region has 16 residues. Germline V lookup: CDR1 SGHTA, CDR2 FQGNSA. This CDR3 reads CASSLETDLAKNIQYF. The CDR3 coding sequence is TGTGCCAGCAGCTTAGAGACAGACCTAGCCAAAAACATTCAGTACTTC.

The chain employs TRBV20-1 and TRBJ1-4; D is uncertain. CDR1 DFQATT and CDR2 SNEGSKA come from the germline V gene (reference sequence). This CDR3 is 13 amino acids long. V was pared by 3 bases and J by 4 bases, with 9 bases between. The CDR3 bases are TGCAGTGCTAGGTCTGGAGGTAATGAAAAACTGTTTTTT. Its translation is CSARSGGNEKLFF.

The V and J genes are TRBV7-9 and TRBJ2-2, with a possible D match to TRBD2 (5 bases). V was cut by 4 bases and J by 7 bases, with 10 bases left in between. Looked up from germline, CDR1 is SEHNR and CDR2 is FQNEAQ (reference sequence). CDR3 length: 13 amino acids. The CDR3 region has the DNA TGTGCCAGCAGCTCCCGGGGTGGCGGGGAGCTGTTTTTT. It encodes CASSSRGGGELFF.

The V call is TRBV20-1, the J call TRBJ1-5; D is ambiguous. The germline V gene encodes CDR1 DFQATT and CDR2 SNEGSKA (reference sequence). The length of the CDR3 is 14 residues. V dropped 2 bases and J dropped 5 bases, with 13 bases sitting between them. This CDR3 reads CSARSGGQDQPQHF. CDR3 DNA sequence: TGCAGTGCTAGATCTGGTGGGCAGGATCAGCCCCAGCATTTT.

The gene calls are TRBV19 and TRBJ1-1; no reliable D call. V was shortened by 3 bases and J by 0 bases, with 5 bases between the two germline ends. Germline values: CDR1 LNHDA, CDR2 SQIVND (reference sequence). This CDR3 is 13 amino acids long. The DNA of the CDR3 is TGTGCCAGTAGTATCAGAATGAACACTGAAGCTTTCTTT. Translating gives CASSIRMNTEAFF.

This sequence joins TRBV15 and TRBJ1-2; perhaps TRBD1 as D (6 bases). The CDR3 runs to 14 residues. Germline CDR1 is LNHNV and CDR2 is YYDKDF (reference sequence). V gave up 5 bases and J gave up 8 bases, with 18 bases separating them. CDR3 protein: CATSPDRPKGGYTF. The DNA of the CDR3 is TGTGCCACCAGCCCCGACAGGCCAAAGGGAGGCTACACCTTC.

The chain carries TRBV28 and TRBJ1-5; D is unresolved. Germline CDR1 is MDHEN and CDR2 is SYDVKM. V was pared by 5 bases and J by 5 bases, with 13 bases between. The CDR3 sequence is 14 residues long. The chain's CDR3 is CASSGDGTDQPQHF. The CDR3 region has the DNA TGTGCCAGCAGTGGCGACGGCACCGATCAGCCCCAGCATTTT. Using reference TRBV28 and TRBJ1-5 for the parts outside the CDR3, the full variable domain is DVKVTQSSRYLVKRTGEKVFLECVQDMDHENMFWYRQDPGLGLRLIYFSYDVKMKEKGDIPEGYSVSREKKERFSLILESASTNQTSMYLCASSGDGTDQPQHFGDGTRLSIL.

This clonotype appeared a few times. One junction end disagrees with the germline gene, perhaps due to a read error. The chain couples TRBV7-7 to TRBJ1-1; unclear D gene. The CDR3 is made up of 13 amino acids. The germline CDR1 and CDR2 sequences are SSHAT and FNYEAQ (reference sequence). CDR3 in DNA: TGTGCTAGCAGCCGTACAGTGAACACTGAAGCTTTCTTT. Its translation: CASSRTVNTEAFF. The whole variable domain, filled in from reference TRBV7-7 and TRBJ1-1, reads GAGVSQSPRYKVTKRGQDVTLRCDPISSHATLYWYQQALGQGPEFLTYFNYEAQPDKSGLPSDRFSAERPEGSISTLTIQRTEQRDSAMYRCASSRTVNTEAFFGQGTRLTVV.

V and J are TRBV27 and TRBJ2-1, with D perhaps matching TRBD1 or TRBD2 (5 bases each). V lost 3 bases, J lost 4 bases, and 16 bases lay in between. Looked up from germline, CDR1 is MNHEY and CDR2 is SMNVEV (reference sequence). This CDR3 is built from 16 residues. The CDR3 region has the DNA TGTGCCAGCAGTTTTCGGAACGGGGCCGGATACAATGAGCAGTTCTTC. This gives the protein CASSFRNGAGYNEQFF.

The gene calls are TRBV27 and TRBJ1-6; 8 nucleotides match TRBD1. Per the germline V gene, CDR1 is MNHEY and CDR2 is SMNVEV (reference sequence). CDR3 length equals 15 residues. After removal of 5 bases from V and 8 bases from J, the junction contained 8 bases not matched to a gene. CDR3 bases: TGTGCCAGCAGTAAACTATGGACAGGGCATTCACCCCTCCACTTT. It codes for CASSKLWTGHSPLHF.

The CDR3 nucleotides are TGTGCCAGTAGTACCGGGGGCGGAAATCATAATCAGCCCCAGCATTTT. Encoded protein: CASSTGGGNHNQPQHF. The chain recombines TRBV19 with TRBJ1-5; the D gene is possibly TRBD1 (6 bases). The CDR3 sequence is 16 residues long. The germline V gene has CDR1 LNHDA and CDR2 SQIVND (reference sequence). V shed 4 bases and J shed 4 bases, with 17 bases lying between them. Together with reference TRBV19 and TRBJ1-5, the CDR3 gives the full variable domain: DGGITQSPKYLFRKEGQNVTLSCEQNLNHDAMYWYRQDPGQGLRLIYYSQIVNDFQKGDIAEGYSVSREKKESFPLTVTSAQKNPTAFYLCASSTGGGNHNQPQHFGDGTRLSIL.

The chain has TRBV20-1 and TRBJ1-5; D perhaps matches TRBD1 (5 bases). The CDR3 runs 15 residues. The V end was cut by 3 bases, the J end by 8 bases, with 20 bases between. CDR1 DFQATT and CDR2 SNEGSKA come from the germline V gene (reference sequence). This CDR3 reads CSASPLVMGQKPQHF. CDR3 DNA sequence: TGCAGTGCTAGTCCGCTTGTTATGGGGCAAAAGCCCCAGCATTTT.

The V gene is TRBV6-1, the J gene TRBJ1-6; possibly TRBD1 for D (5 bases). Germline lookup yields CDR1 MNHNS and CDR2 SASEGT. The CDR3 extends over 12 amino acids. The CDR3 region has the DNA TGTGTCGCCAGGACAAACAATTCACCCCTCCACTTT. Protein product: CVARTNNSPLHF.

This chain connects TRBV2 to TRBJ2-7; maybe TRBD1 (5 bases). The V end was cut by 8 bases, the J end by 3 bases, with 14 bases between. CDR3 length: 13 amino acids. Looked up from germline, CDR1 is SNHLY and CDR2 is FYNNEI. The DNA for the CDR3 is TGTGCCAGCGCTCGGCAGGGCGTCTACGAGCAGTACTTC. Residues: CASARQGVYEQYF.

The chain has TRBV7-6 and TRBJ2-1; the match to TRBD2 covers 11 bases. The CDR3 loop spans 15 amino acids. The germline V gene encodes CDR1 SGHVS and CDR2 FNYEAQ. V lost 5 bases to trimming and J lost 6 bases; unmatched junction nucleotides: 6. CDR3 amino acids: CASSLSGGATNEQFF. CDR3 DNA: TGTGCCAGCAGCCTTAGCGGGGGGGCAACCAATGAGCAGTTCTTC.

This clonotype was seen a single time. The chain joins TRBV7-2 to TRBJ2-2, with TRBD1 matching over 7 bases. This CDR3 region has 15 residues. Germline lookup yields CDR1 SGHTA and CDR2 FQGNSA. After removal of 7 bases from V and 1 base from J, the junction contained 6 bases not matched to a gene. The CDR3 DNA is TGTGCCAGCACCCATTGGGACAGGAACACCGGGGAGCTGTTTTTT. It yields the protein CASTHWDRNTGELFF.

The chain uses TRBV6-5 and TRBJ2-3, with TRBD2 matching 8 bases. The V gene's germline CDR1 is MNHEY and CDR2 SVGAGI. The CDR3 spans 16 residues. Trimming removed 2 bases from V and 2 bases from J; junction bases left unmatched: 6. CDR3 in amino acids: CASSYMASGFTDTQYF. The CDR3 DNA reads TGTGCCAGCAGTTACATGGCTAGCGGGTTCACAGATACGCAGTATTTT.

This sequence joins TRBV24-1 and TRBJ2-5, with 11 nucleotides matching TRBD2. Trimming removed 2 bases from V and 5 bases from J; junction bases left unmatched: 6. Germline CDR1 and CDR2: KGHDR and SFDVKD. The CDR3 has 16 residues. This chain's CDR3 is CATSDSGTSGGETQYF. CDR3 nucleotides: TGTGCCACCAGTGATTCCGGGACTAGCGGCGGGGAGACCCAGTACTTC.

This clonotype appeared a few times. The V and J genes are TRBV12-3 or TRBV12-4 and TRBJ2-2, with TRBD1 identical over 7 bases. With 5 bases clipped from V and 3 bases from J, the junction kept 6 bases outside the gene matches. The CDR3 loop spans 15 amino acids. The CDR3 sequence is CASSVRDSHTGELFF. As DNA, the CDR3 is TGTGCCAGCAGTGTAAGGGACAGCCACACCGGGGAGCTGTTTTTT.

The CDR3 nucleotides are TGTGCCAGCAGCTTAGCGGAGGGACCCTATGGCTACACCTTC. Residues: CASSLAEGPYGYTF. The rearrangement joins TRBV7-6 to TRBJ1-2, with a tentative D call TRBD1 (5 bases). Trimming took 0 bases from V and 4 from J, leaving 9 bases between them. Germline CDR1 SGHVS, CDR2 FNYEAQ. CDR3 length: 14 amino acids.

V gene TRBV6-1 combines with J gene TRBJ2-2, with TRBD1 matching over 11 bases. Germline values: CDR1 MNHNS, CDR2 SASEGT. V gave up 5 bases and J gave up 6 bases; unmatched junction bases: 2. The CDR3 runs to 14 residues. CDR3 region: CASSRDRGAGELFF. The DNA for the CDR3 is TGTGCCAGCAGTAGGGACAGGGGGGCCGGGGAGCTGTTTTTT.